A single sample gave rise to the 28 T cell receptor beta chains below, sequenced in a study of T cell changes during pregnancy in multiple sclerosis. Sequenced by immunoSEQ multiplex PCR; TCRdb stores in-frame clones only, minus some. The sample carries approximately 31,000 clones, 70% to 90% recorded once. The material was CD8+ T cells from peripheral blood mononuclear cells, obtained in the second trimester of pregnancy. These receptors came from a female donor with multiple sclerosis, enrolled in a pregnancy study.

This chain joins TRBV6-5 and TRBJ2-7; a weak D match, TRBD2 (5 bases). The CDR3 covers 13 residues. Germline CDR1 is MNHEY and CDR2 is SVGAGI. V gave up 2 bases and J gave up 3 bases, with 8 bases separating them. The chain's CDR3 is CASSYMGSYEQYF. The CDR3 nucleotides are TGTGCCAGCAGTTACATGGGGAGCTACGAGCAGTACTTC.

A few counts support this clone. This chain uses TRBV18 with TRBJ2-7; 8 nucleotides match TRBD1. Unmatched junction bases numbered 8, after V lost 3 bases and J lost 7 bases. CDR1 and CDR2 from the germline V gene are KGHSH and LQKENI. The CDR3 consists of 14 residues. CDR3 sequence reads: CASSPKTGAVEQYF. The CDR3 DNA follows: TGTGCCAGCTCACCTAAGACAGGGGCGGTAGAGCAGTACTTC.

V is TRBV19 and J is TRBJ1-5; 8 bases align to TRBD1. From germline, CDR1 is LNHDA and CDR2 SQIVND (reference sequence). The V and J ends lost 4 bases and 4 bases, in that order; junction bases with no gene match: 9. The CDR3 length is 16 residues. Written as DNA, the CDR3 is TGTGCCAGTAGTAGCGATCGGACAGGGACTAATCAGCCCCAGCATTTT. It is translated as CASSSDRTGTNQPQHF.

This chain uses TRBV19 with TRBJ1-1, with a possible D match to TRBD1 (6 bases). The germline CDR1 and CDR2 sequences are LNHDA and SQIVND (reference sequence). The CDR3 totals 14 residues. Trimming pared 5 bases from V and 2 bases from J, leaving 12 bases between. CDR3 nucleotide sequence: TGTGCCAGTAGTCCCTGGGGGCCCAACACTGAAGCTTTCTTT. Translating gives CASSPWGPNTEAFF.

This chain joins TRBV28 and TRBJ1-5; D is uncertain. Germline CDR1 MDHEN, CDR2 SYDVKM. The length of the CDR3 is 15 residues. The V end lost 1 base, the J end lost 0 bases, and 7 bases lay between the germline ends. Here the CDR3 reads CASSLSRGSNQPQHF. As DNA, the CDR3 is TGTGCCAGCAGTTTATCCCGGGGTAGCAATCAGCCCCAGCATTTT.

On this clone: Germline and junction disagree at one end, which may indicate a read error. The genes are TRBV7-7 and TRBJ2-2, with 14 nucleotides matching TRBD2. The CDR3 has 17 residues. Looked up from germline, CDR1 is SSHAT and CDR2 is FNYEAQ (reference sequence). The CDR3 spells CASSLGTSGSDTGELFF. The CDR3 DNA follows: TGTGCTAGCAGCCTTGGGACTAGCGGGAGTGACACCGGGGAGCTGTTTTTT.

This clone has a single count. CDR3 coding DNA: TGTGCCAGCACCCGACGGGACAGCTCCTTAAGCGAGCAGTACTTC. Protein: CASTRRDSSLSEQYF. The rearrangement joins TRBV5-6 to TRBJ2-7, with 7 positions matching TRBD1. J lost 6 bases, V lost 6 bases, and 15 bases had no gene match. Per germline, CDR1 SGHDT and CDR2 YYEEEE. This CDR3 spans 15 amino acids.

This chain connects TRBV28 to TRBJ2-1; no reliable D call. The V end lost 3 bases, the J end lost 2 bases, and 11 bases lay between the germline ends. This CDR3 region has 15 residues. Germline loops: CDR1 MDHEN, CDR2 SYDVKM. The CDR3 region is CASSFRTYAYNEQFF. For the CDR3, the DNA is TGTGCCAGCAGTTTTCGTACCTACGCCTACAATGAGCAGTTCTTC.

The rearrangement uses TRBV4-3 and TRBJ2-7, with D perhaps TRBD2 (7 bases). Germline V lookup: CDR1 LGHNA, CDR2 YSLEER. The length of the CDR3 is 15 residues. The V gene lost 0 bases and the J gene lost 1 base, with 10 bases spanning the gap. In DNA form, the CDR3 reads TGCGCCAGCAGCCAAGAGGGAGGGGGGTCCTACGAGCAGTACTTC. Its protein product is CASSQEGGGSYEQYF.

This clone was detected a few times. The rearrangement joins TRBV2 to TRBJ1-5, with D possibly matching TRBD1 (6 bases). V lost 5 bases and J 4 bases, leaving 15 bases between the germline ends. The CDR3 totals 15 residues. CDR1 is SNHLY, CDR2 FYNNEI, per germline. The CDR3 region is CASSFQGFGNQPQHF. CDR3 in DNA: TGTGCCAGCAGTTTCCAGGGGTTCGGGAATCAGCCCCAGCATTTT.

The rearrangement joins TRBV9 to TRBJ1-5, with D possibly matching TRBD1 (5 bases). Germline V gene lookup returns CDR1 SGDLS and CDR2 YYNGEE. The CDR3 is 13 residues long. V lost 0 bases and J lost 8, with 9 bases in between. CDR3 sequence reads: CASSVEGVEPQHF. In DNA form, the CDR3 reads TGTGCCAGCAGCGTAGAAGGGGTGGAGCCCCAGCATTTT.

The rearrangement links TRBV4-3 to TRBJ1-2; D call uncertain. This CDR3 has 12 amino acids. V was pared by 4 bases and J by 6 bases, with 9 bases between. The germline gives CDR1 LGHNA, CDR2 YSLEER. The CDR3 region has the DNA TGCGCCAGCAGCCGGCGGGGAGATGGCTACACCTTC. This codes for CASSRRGDGYTF.

The chain has TRBV7-3 and TRBJ2-7, with 7 bases matching TRBD2. Germline loops: CDR1 SGHTA, CDR2 FQGTGA. CDR3 size: 15 residues. Losses at the gene ends were 5 bases for V and 9 bases for J; bases not matched to a gene: 16. The CDR3 is CASSALADPFRGQYF. The CDR3 DNA is TGTGCCAGCAGCGCCCTAGCGGACCCCTTTCGTGGGCAGTACTTC. The complete variable domain, with remaining parts taken from reference TRBV7-3 and TRBJ2-7, reads GAGVSQTPSNKVTEKGKYVELRCDPISGHTALYWYRQSLGQGPEFLIYFQGTGAADDSGLPNDRFFAVRPEGSVSTLKIQRTERGDSAVYLCASSALADPFRGQYFGPGTRLTVT.

The rearrangement links TRBV27 to TRBJ2-1, with D unclear. The germline V gene has CDR1 MNHEY and CDR2 SMNVEV (reference sequence). The CDR3 is 12 amino acids. Trimming shortened V by 6 bases and J by 6 bases, and 9 bases separated the two germline ends. The CDR3 coding sequence is TGTGCCAGCAGGGCGCCGGGCAATGAGCAGTTCTTC. It specifies CASRAPGNEQFF.

This chain connects TRBV19 to TRBJ2-7, with 9 bases lining up with TRBD2. V trimming: 2 bases; J trimming: 2 bases; junction bases outside the gene matches: 4. CDR1 LNHDA and CDR2 SQIVND come from the germline V gene (reference sequence). The CDR3 loop spans 15 amino acids. The CDR3 DNA reads as TGTGCCAGTAGTATAACGCGGGAGGGAGCCTACGAGCAGTACTTC. Translating gives CASSITREGAYEQYF.

The V and J genes are TRBV19 and TRBJ1-5; TRBD1 matches at 9 bases. The CDR3 contains 14 residues. CDR1 is LNHDA and CDR2 is SQIVND in the germline V gene (reference sequence). Germline trimming cut 6 bases from V and 3 bases from J; bases unmatched to any gene: 3. CDR3 residues: CASRGTGNNQPQHF. The CDR3 nucleotides are TGTGCCAGTAGGGGGACAGGGAACAATCAGCCCCAGCATTTT.

This chain joins TRBV2 and TRBJ2-3; 8 nucleotides line up with TRBD2. The CDR3 is 15 residues long. Per germline, CDR1 SNHLY and CDR2 FYNNEI. The V and J ends lost 4 bases and 3 bases, in that order; junction bases with no gene match: 6. The CDR3: CASSGQRERTDTQYF. DNA of the CDR3: TGTGCCAGCAGTGGTCAGCGGGAGAGAACAGATACGCAGTATTTT. The full variable domain, with the rest looked up from reference TRBV2 and TRBJ2-3, is EPEVTQTPSHQVTQMGQEVILRCVPISNHLYFYWYRQILGQKVEFLVSFYNNEISEKSEIFDDQFSVERPDGSNFTLKIRSTKLEDSAMYFCASSGQRERTDTQYFGPGTRLTVL.

This sequence joins TRBV5-1 and TRBJ2-5, with 8 positions matching TRBD1. With V trimmed by 4 bases and J by 0 bases, 8 bases remained unmatched. The germline V gene encodes CDR1 SGHRS and CDR2 YFSETQ. This CDR3 is built from 16 residues. The CDR3 bases are TGCGCCAGCAGCCTGAAGGGACAGGTCTACCAAGAGACCCAGTACTTC. This sequence encodes CASSLKGQVYQETQYF.

The chain uses TRBV29-1 and TRBJ1-4, with a tentative D call TRBD1 (6 bases). The V end was cut by 6 bases, the J end by 7 bases, with 15 bases between. The CDR3 is made up of 13 amino acids. Germline V gene sequence: CDR1 SQVTM, CDR2 ANQGSEA. This chain's CDR3 is CSVQQGEGEKLFF. The DNA of the CDR3 is TGCAGCGTCCAACAGGGCGAGGGTGAAAAACTGTTTTTT.

The J gene is TRBJ2-2, the V gene TRBV4-3; 10 bases are shared with TRBD2. With V trimmed by 0 bases and J by 6 bases, 7 bases remained unmatched. CDR1 and CDR2 (germline): LGHNA, YSLEER. CDR3 length equals 17 residues. The DNA of the CDR3 is TGCGCCAGCAGCCAAGATTCTAGCGGGAGCTCTGCCGGGGAGCTGTTTTTT. Protein: CASSQDSSGSSAGELFF.

The V and J genes are TRBV2 and TRBJ2-7, with 7 bases aligning to TRBD1. The V gene's germline CDR1 is SNHLY and CDR2 FYNNEI. This CDR3 is built from 14 residues. Trimming cost V 5 bases and J 3 bases; bases outside gene matches: 7. The CDR3 sequence: CASSPPTGFYEQYF. The CDR3 DNA follows: TGTGCCAGCAGTCCCCCGACAGGGTTCTACGAGCAGTACTTC.

J is TRBJ1-3 and V is TRBV28; a possible D gene is TRBD1 (5 bases). The CDR3 consists of 16 residues. CDR1 is MDHEN and CDR2 is SYDVKM in the germline V gene. V lost 5 bases and J lost 0, with 14 bases in between. The CDR3 here is CASSGQGETSGNTIYF. The CDR3 coding sequence is TGTGCCAGCAGTGGGCAGGGCGAGACCTCTGGAAACACCATATATTTT.

The chain links TRBV15 to TRBJ1-4; a possible D gene is TRBD1 (5 bases). This CDR3 has 16 residues. The V end lost 1 base, the J end lost 8 bases, and 17 bases lay between the germline ends. Germline loops: CDR1 LNHNV, CDR2 YYDKDF (reference sequence). For the CDR3, the DNA is TGTGCCACCAGCAGAGGACAGCGAGCCGAAATAGAAAAACTGTTTTTT. Protein sequence: CATSRGQRAEIEKLFF.

The V and J genes are TRBV28 and TRBJ2-1; TRBD1 matches 8 bases. This CDR3 contains 12 residues. Losses at the gene ends were 8 bases for V and 9 bases for J; bases not matched to a gene: 6. Germline CDR1 reads MDHEN; CDR2 reads SYDVKM. The CDR3 bases are TGTGCCAGCTCGGGACAGGATGCTGAGCAGTTCTTC. Translation: CASSGQDAEQFF.

The V gene is TRBV19, the J gene TRBJ2-7; D is possibly TRBD1 (7 bases). Trimming stripped 8 bases from V and 3 bases from J, with 14 bases between. The CDR3 extends over 13 amino acids. The V gene's germline CDR1 is LNHDA and CDR2 SQIVND (reference sequence). The CDR3 here is CASGTQGGYEQYF. In DNA, the CDR3 is TGTGCCAGTGGCACTCAGGGGGGCTACGAGCAGTACTTC.

The rearrangement uses TRBV27 and TRBJ2-7; 12 bases line up with TRBD2. V lost 3 bases, J lost 7 bases, and 4 bases stayed unmatched. Germline loops: CDR1 MNHEY, CDR2 SMNVEV (reference sequence). The CDR3 is 14 residues long. As DNA, the CDR3 is TGTGCCAGCAGTTTCCTCGGACTAGCGGGAGAGCAGTACTTC. It yields the protein CASSFLGLAGEQYF.

This clone was detected once. The chain is built from TRBV10-2 and TRBJ2-4, with D possibly being TRBD1 (5 bases). V shed 8 bases and J shed 4 bases, with 21 bases lying between them. The CDR3 contains 16 residues. The germline CDR1 and CDR2 sequences are WSHSY and SAAADI. In nucleotides, the CDR3 is TGCGCCAGCCAGAAGGTCTTAGAAGGGGAAAAAAACATTCAGTACTTC. Amino acids: CASQKVLEGEKNIQYF.

The chain joins TRBV29-1 to TRBJ1-2, with a tentative D call TRBD1 (6 bases). V was trimmed by 6 bases and J by 2 bases, leaving 19 bases between them. This CDR3 has 15 residues. From germline, CDR1 is SQVTM and CDR2 ANQGSEA. CDR3 in DNA: TGCAGCGTAGGGGGAGGGCTCCCAGGGAACTATGGCTACACCTTC. This gives the protein CSVGGGLPGNYGYTF.